This is a list of T cell receptor beta chains from one sample in a study of siplizumab effects on memory and regulatory T cells. Libraries were prepared by immunoSEQ multiplex PCR; TCRdb keeps only in-frame clonotypes and omits some of them. The data contain some 87,000 clones, approximately 90% of them singletons. The sample consisted of CD4+ T cells sorted from blood. The receptors derive from a human donor in good health. The CDR3 runs from the conserved cysteine through the conserved F or W. D genes are given only for firm matches.

v_gene	j_gene	d_gene	CDR3aa	CDR3nt
TRBV2	TRBJ2-7	TRBD2	CASTPGREKTYEQYF	TGTGCCAGCACCCCGGGGAGGGAGAAGACCTACGAGCAGTACTTC
TRBV2	TRBJ2-5	-	CASSVRQQETQYF	TGTGCCAGCAGCGTAAGACAACAAGAGACCCAGTACTTC
TRBV4-1	TRBJ2-7	-	CASSQQPGQISYEQYF	TGCGCCAGCAGCCAACAGCCTGGACAGATCTCTTACGAGCAGTACTTC
TRBV7-7	TRBJ2-5	-	CASSQLSSEETQYF	TGTGCTAGCAGCCAACTGTCTAGCGAAGAGACCCAGTACTTC
TRBV28	TRBJ2-2	-	CASSLQYGELFF	TGTGCCAGCAGCCTGCAATATGGGGAGCTGTTTTTT
TRBV4-3	TRBJ2-1	-	CASSQDGGPRSYNEQFF	TGCGCCAGCAGCCAAGACGGGGGTCCCCGATCCTACAATGAGCAGTTCTTC
TRBV7-3	TRBJ1-5	-	CASSLMVNQPQHF	TGTGCCAGCAGCTTAATGGTTAATCAGCCCCAGCATTTT
TRBV5-1	TRBJ2-3	-	CASSFGLTDTQYF	TGCGCCAGCAGCTTCGGGCTCACAGATACGCAGTATTTT
TRBV10-3	TRBJ1-5	-	CAISKSNQPQHF	TGTGCCATCAGCAAGAGCAATCAGCCCCAGCATTTT
TRBV28	TRBJ1-4	TRBD1	CASRAGTGGMANEKLFF	TGTGCCAGCAGGGCCGGGACAGGGGGAATGGCTAATGAAAAACTGTTTTTT
TRBV5-1	TRBJ2-1	TRBD2	CASSLERLARGEQFF	TGCGCCAGCAGCTTGGAACGACTAGCGAGGGGTGAGCAGTTCTTC
TRBV5-6	TRBJ2-7	-	CASSFSEYEQYF	TGTGCCAGCAGCTTTTCTGAGTACGAGCAGTACTTC
TRBV7-2	TRBJ2-7	-	CASSKGRSYEQYF	TGTGCCAGCAGCAAGGGTCGATCCTACGAGCAGTACTTC
TRBV19	TRBJ2-1	TRBD2	CASSMTSGMTAEQFF	TGTGCCAGTAGTATGACTAGCGGGATGACGGCTGAGCAGTTCTTC
TRBV30	TRBJ2-7	-	CAWSGSYEQYF	TGTGCCTGGAGCGGCTCATACGAGCAGTACTTC
TRBV4-1	TRBJ2-3	TRBD2	CASSLLAETDTQYF	TGCGCCAGCAGCCTCCTAGCGGAAACAGATACGCAGTATTTT
TRBV2	TRBJ2-7	TRBD2	CASLYGRDYEQYF	TGTGCCAGCCTGTACGGGAGGGACTACGAGCAGTACTTC
TRBV2	TRBJ2-2	-	CASRLVGTGELFF	TGTGCCAGCAGACTTGTTGGCACCGGGGAGCTGTTTTTT
TRBV7-8	TRBJ2-5	-	CASSLGRNQETQYF	TGTGCCAGCAGCTTGGGGAGAAACCAAGAGACCCAGTACTTC
TRBV5-1	TRBJ2-2	-	CASSLQESTGELFF	TGCGCCAGCAGCTTACAAGAGAGCACCGGGGAGCTGTTTTTT
TRBV6-6	TRBJ1-1	-	CASSYSRGNTEAFF	TGTGCCAGCAGTTACTCGAGGGGGAACACTGAAGCTTTCTTT
TRBV18	TRBJ1-3	-	CASTTSRNTIYF	TGTGCCAGCACAACGTCCAGAAACACCATATATTTT
TRBV4-2	TRBJ2-7	-	CASSRSGVYEQYF	TGTGCCAGCAGCCGGAGTGGGGTTTACGAGCAGTACTTC
TRBV4-1	TRBJ1-1	-	CASSQEATAGQAFF	TGCGCCAGCAGCCAAGAGGCGACAGCGGGACAAGCTTTCTTT
TRBV5-4	TRBJ1-2	-	CASSPDSDYGYTF	TGTGCCAGCAGCCCCGACTCAGACTATGGCTACACCTTC
TRBV27	TRBJ1-2	-	CASSFRGNYGYTF	TGTGCCAGCAGTTTCAGGGGAAACTATGGCTACACCTTC
TRBV27	TRBJ2-7	TRBD2	CASSLTSVSYEQYF	TGTGCCAGCAGTCTAACTAGCGTCTCCTACGAGCAGTACTTC